These T cell receptor beta chains were read from a single sample in a study of patients and donors after allogeneic stem cell transplantation. TCRdb used MiXCR to reprocess the RT-PCR reads, holding one entry per CDR3 protein. The sample shows around 150,000 distinct CDR3 sequences, approximately 30% of them seen only once. Sequencing was carried out using blood, either unsorted or a sorted T cell fraction (not recorded which). The receptors were gathered from a human donor who was either an allogeneic HSCT recipient or a stem cell or donor lymphocyte infusion donor (not recorded which). It is not recorded whose cells these are; they may come from a transplant donor. Both conserved end residues are part of each CDR3. D genes are given only for firm matches. Clone size, where shown, is once, few, many, or a class for clones that have expanded.

D gene,clone size,V gene,J gene,CDR3 protein,CDR3 DNA
.,.,TRBV5-6,TRBJ2-1,CASSSRQGVVPYNEQFF,TGTGCCAGCAGCTCCCGGCAGGGCGTGGTCCCATACAATGAGCAGTTCTTC
.,once,TRBV12-3/TRBV12-4,TRBJ2-1,CASSLEGWDNEQFF,TGTGCCAGCAGTTTAGAGGGGTGGGACAATGAGCAGTTCTTC
.,once,TRBV29-1,TRBJ2-5,CSVVPGDGETQYF,TGCAGCGTTGTTCCGGGGGACGGAGAGACCCAGTACTTC
TRBD2,.,TRBV29-1,TRBJ2-7,CSVRGTSGTYEQYF,TGCAGCGTTAGGGGGACTAGCGGGACCTACGAGCAGTACTTC
.,.,TRBV20-1,TRBJ1-2,CSAREPRPSGYGYTF,TGCAGTGCTAGAGAACCCCGACCCTCGGGCTATGGCTACACCTTC
.,.,TRBV20-1,TRBJ1-3,CSATGVHRNTIYF,TGCAGTGCCACAGGCGTACACAGAAACACCATATATTTT
.,.,TRBV10-3,TRBJ1-4,CAISDLPLGTDTTNEKLFF,TGTGCCATCAGTGACCTCCCATTGGGGACGGATACAACTAATGAAAAACTGTTTTTT
.,.,TRBV3-1,TRBJ2-1,CASSSRSRGSYNEQFF,TGTGCCAGCAGCTCCCGATCCCGGGGTTCCTACAATGAGCAGTTCTTC
TRBD2,few,TRBV10-3,TRBJ2-1,CAIRGTSGRADEQFF,TGTGCCATCAGGGGGACTAGCGGGAGGGCCGATGAGCAGTTCTTC
.,.,TRBV25-1,TRBJ1-1,CASRPGLSVTQGTEAFF,TGTGCCAGCAGACCGGGCCTCTCCGTAACCCAGGGGACTGAAGCTTTCTTT
.,.,TRBV20-1,TRBJ2-7,CSARDALIYEQYF,TGCAGTGCTAGGGACGCCTTGATTTACGAGCAGTACTTC
.,many,TRBV5-5,TRBJ1-1,CASSLDSALRAFF,TGTGCCAGCAGCTTAGACAGCGCCCTGAGGGCTTTCTTT
TRBD1,.,TRBV7-9,TRBJ1-2,CASSSNHRGSNYGYTF,TGTGCCAGCAGCTCAAACCACAGGGGGTCGAACTATGGCTACACCTTC
.,.,TRBV3-1,TRBJ1-4,CASSHGGGEKLFF,TGTGCCAGCAGCCATGGGGGTGGCGAAAAACTGTTTTTT
.,few,TRBV7-9,TRBJ1-2,CASSLGWEAKNYGYTF,TGTGCCAGCAGCTTAGGATGGGAAGCCAAGAACTATGGCTACACCTTC
.,.,TRBV6-2/TRBV6-3,TRBJ2-2,CASSYAGRLTGELFF,TGTGCCAGCAGTTATGCGGGCAGGTTGACCGGGGAGCTGTTTTTT
TRBD1,.,TRBV28,TRBJ2-5,CASRGTGKAKTQYF,TGTGCCAGCAGGGGGACAGGGAAGGCGAAGACCCAGTACTTC
TRBD1,.,TRBV23-1,TRBJ1-4,CASSQPRPTGETNEKLFF,TGCGCCAGCAGTCAACCCCGGCCGACAGGGGAAACTAATGAAAAACTGTTTTTT
TRBD2,.,TRBV7-6,TRBJ2-7,CASSLGLAGVSYEQYF,TGTGCCAGCAGCTTAGGACTAGCGGGAGTGTCCTACGAGCAGTACTTC
.,.,TRBV20-1,TRBJ2-1,CSVVGPDYSYNEQFF,TGCAGTGTAGTGGGACCCGATTACTCCTACAATGAGCAGTTCTTC
TRBD1,.,TRBV11-2,TRBJ2-3,CASSLERDSFTDTQYF,TGTGCCAGCAGCTTAGAACGGGACAGCTTCACAGATACGCAGTATTTT
.,few,TRBV27,TRBJ2-4,CASSSGGFVKNIQYF,TGTGCCAGCAGTTCCGGGGGCTTTGTCAAAAACATTCAGTACTTC
TRBD1,.,TRBV11-2,TRBJ1-2,CASSLVGRGPDPANYGYTF,TGTGCCAGCAGCTTAGTGGGGAGGGGGCCCGACCCAGCTAACTATGGCTACACCTTC
.,.,TRBV7-9,TRBJ1-4,CASTEANEKLFF,TGTGCCAGCACAGAAGCAAATGAAAAACTGTTTTTT
.,.,TRBV20-1,TRBJ2-7,CSAPLLGEQYF,TGCAGTGCGCCCCTATTGGGGGAGCAGTACTTC
.,few,TRBV12-3/TRBV12-4,TRBJ1-4,CASRLQGSNEKLFF,TGTGCCAGCAGACTACAGGGATCTAATGAAAAACTGTTTTTT
.,few,TRBV6-6,TRBJ1-2,CASSYQATNYGYTF,TGTGCCAGCAGTTACCAGGCAACTAACTATGGCTACACCTTC
TRBD2,once,TRBV5-1,TRBJ2-1,CASSLTPLAGDSYNEQFF,TGCGCCAGCAGCTTGACCCCCCTGGCGGGAGACTCCTACAATGAGCAGTTCTTC
.,.,TRBV10-3,TRBJ1-5,CAISGAGNQPQHF,TGTGCCATCAGTGGGGCAGGCAATCAGCCCCAGCATTTT
.,few,TRBV7-2,TRBJ1-1,CASSFFRTVDTEAFF,TGTGCCAGCAGCTTCTTCCGGACAGTGGATACTGAAGCTTTCTTT
TRBD1,.,TRBV5-5,TRBJ2-7,CASSGTGQNYEQYF,TGTGCCAGCAGCGGGACGGGACAGAACTACGAGCAGTACTTC
.,.,TRBV28,TRBJ2-2,CASSLWGTGNTGELFF,TGTGCCAGCAGTTTATGGGGTACCGGTAACACCGGGGAGCTGTTTTTT
.,few,TRBV5-5,TRBJ2-2,CASSRRWAGNRTGELFF,TGTGCCAGCAGCCGTAGGTGGGCAGGGAATCGTACCGGGGAGCTGTTTTTT
TRBD2,few,TRBV27,TRBJ2-7,CASSLTSGPTYEQYF,TGTGCCAGCAGTCTGACTAGCGGGCCTACCTACGAGCAGTACTTC
.,few,TRBV18,TRBJ2-5,CASSPEGQETQYF,TGTGCCAGCTCACCAGAGGGGCAAGAGACCCAGTACTTC
.,.,TRBV27,TRBJ2-7,CASTYGGSSYEQYF,TGTGCCAGCACCTACGGCGGCAGCTCCTACGAGCAGTACTTC
.,.,TRBV12-3/TRBV12-4,TRBJ2-7,CASSLWWAPLQFSYEQYF,TGTGCCAGCAGTTTATGGTGGGCTCCGCTACAATTCTCCTACGAGCAGTACTTC
TRBD1,many,TRBV15,TRBJ1-2,CATRIGTGSDYGYTF,TGTGCCACCAGAATCGGGACAGGCAGTGACTATGGCTACACCTTC
.,many,TRBV5-1,TRBJ1-3,CASSFGSPPPGNTIYF,TGCGCCAGCAGCTTCGGCTCCCCACCCCCTGGAAACACCATATATTTT
.,.,TRBV20-1,TRBJ2-2,CSARDRTAGELFF,TGCAGTGCTAGAGATCGTACGGCCGGGGAGCTGTTTTTT
TRBD2,.,TRBV10-3,TRBJ2-3,CAISVSGTTDTQYF,TGTGCCATCAGTGTTAGCGGGACCACAGATACGCAGTATTTT
.,.,TRBV12-3/TRBV12-4,TRBJ2-5,CASRTDTQETQYF,TGTGCCAGCAGGACCGACACCCAAGAGACCCAGTACTTC
.,.,TRBV6-5,TRBJ1-6,CASSYRGEDYNSPLHF,TGTGCCAGCAGTTACCGGGGGGAAGACTATAATTCACCCCTCCACTTT
TRBD1,few,TRBV20-1,TRBJ1-1,CSALQGGTEAFF,TGCAGTGCCTTACAGGGGGGCACTGAAGCTTTCTTT
TRBD1,many,TRBV7-3,TRBJ1-2,CASSLRGGTATVNYGYTF,TGTGCCAGCAGCTTACGGGGCGGGACAGCCACCGTTAACTATGGCTACACCTTC
.,few,TRBV28,TRBJ2-7,CASSLYPPGVTYEQYF,TGTGCCAGCAGTTTATACCCCCCAGGAGTTACCTACGAGCAGTACTTC
TRBD2,.,TRBV10-3,TRBJ2-7,CAISDRLAGRGTYEQYF,TGTGCCATCAGTGATCGACTAGCGGGAAGGGGAACCTACGAGCAGTACTTC
TRBD2,.,TRBV29-1,TRBJ2-6,CSVGTSAGANVLTF,TGCAGCGTTGGGACTAGCGCTGGGGCCAACGTCCTGACTTTC
.,many,TRBV4-1,TRBJ1-1,CASSQDRDTEAFF,TGTGCCAGCAGCCAAGATCGAGACACTGAAGCTTTCTTT
.,.,TRBV7-9,TRBJ1-5,CASSVQGTNQPQHF,TGTGCCAGCAGCGTTCAGGGAACTAATCAGCCCCAGCATTTT
.,few,TRBV18,TRBJ1-1,CASSPDSYTEAFF,TGTGCCAGCTCACCGGACAGCTACACTGAAGCTTTCTTT